This T cell receptor (beta chain) was sequenced for a study of cytomegalovirus exposure and HLA in healthy donors. PCR primers comprised 60 Vbeta and 13 Jbeta primers. Clones were read by immunoSEQ multiplex PCR, and TCRdb kept only the in-frame ones, dropping some. The table lists over 65,000 clones, roughly 78% of them singletons. The sequenced sample consisted of PBMCs. The receptor was isolated from a man aged 35 to 55 in good health and CMV-seronegative.

For the CDR3, the DNA is TGCGCCAGCAGCCGGAGCGGGAGAGTCAATGAGCAGTTCTTC. Protein sequence: CASSRSGRVNEQFF. The chain has TRBV5-1 and TRBJ2-1; the match to TRBD2 covers 8 bases. The CDR3 totals 14 residues. V shed 4 bases and J 6 bases; nucleotides not matched to a gene: 6. The germline CDR1 and CDR2 sequences are SGHRS and YFSETQ.